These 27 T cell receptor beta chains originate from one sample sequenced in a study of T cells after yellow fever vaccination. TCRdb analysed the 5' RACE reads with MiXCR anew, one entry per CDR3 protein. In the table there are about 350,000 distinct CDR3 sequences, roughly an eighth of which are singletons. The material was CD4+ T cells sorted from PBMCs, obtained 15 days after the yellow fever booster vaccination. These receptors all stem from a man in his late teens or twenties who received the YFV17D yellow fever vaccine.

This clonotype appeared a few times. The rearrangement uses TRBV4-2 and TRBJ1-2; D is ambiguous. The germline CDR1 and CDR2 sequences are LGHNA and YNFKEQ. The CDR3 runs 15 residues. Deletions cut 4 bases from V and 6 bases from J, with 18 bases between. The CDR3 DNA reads TGTGCCAGCAGCCCACACCACGGTAGTAGTGATGGCTACACCTTC. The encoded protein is CASSPHHGSSDGYTF.

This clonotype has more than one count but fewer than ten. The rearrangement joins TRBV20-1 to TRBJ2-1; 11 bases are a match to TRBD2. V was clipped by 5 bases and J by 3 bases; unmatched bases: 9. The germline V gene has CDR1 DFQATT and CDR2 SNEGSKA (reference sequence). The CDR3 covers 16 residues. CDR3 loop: CSAHTVAGGLYNEQFF. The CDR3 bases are TGCAGTGCTCATACCGTAGCGGGGGGGCTCTACAATGAGCAGTTCTTC.

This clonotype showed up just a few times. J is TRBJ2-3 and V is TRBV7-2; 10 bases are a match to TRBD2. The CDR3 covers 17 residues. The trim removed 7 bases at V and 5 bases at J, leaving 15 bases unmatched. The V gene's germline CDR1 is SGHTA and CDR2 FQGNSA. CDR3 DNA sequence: TGTGCCAGCACCTATGATTCGCTAGCGGGGGAAGGAGATACGCAGTATTTT. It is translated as CASTYDSLAGEGDTQYF.

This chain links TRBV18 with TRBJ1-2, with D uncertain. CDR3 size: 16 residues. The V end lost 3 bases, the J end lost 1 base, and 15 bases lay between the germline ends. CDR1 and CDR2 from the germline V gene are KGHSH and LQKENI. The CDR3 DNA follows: TGTGCCAGCTCACCTCGCCAAGGTTGGGATAACTATGGCTACACCTTC. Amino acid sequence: CASSPRQGWDNYGYTF.

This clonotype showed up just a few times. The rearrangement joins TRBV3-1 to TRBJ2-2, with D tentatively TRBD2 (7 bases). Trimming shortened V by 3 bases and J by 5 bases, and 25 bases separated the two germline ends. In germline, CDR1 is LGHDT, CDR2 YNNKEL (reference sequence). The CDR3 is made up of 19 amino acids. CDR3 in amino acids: CASSQGIMRGRYRTGELFF. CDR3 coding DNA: TGTGCCAGCAGCCAGGGAATTATGCGGGGGCGATATAGGACCGGGGAGCTGTTTTTT.

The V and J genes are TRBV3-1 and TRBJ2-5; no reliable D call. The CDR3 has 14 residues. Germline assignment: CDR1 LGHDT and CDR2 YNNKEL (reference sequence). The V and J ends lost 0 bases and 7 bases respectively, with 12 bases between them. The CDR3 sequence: CASSQDGGERTQYF. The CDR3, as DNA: TGTGCCAGCAGCCAAGATGGCGGCGAACGGACCCAGTACTTC.

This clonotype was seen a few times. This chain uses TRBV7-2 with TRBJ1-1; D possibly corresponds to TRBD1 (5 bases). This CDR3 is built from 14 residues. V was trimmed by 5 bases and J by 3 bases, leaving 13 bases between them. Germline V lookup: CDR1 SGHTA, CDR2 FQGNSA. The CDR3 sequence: CASSPRGGYTEAFF. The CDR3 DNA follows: TGTGCCAGCAGCCCCCGGGGCGGCTACACTGAAGCTTTCTTT.

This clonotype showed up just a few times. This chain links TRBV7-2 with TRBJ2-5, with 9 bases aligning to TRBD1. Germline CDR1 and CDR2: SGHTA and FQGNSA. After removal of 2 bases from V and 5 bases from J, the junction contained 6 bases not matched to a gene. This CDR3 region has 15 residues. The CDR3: CASSLRTGGPETQYF. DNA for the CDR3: TGTGCCAGCAGCTTAAGAACAGGGGGCCCGGAGACCCAGTACTTC.

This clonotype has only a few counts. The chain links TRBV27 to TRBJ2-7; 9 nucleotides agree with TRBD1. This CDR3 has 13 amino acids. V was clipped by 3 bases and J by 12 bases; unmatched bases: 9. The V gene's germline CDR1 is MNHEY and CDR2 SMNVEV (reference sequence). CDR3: CASSFSDRGRGYF. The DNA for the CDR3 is TGTGCCAGCAGTTTCTCGGACAGGGGAAGGGGGTACTTC.

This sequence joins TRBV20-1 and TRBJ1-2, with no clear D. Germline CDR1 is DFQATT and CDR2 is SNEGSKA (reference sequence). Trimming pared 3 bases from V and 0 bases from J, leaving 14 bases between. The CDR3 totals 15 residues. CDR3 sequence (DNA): TGCAGTGCTAGTAGTCCGGCCTTAGCTAACTATGGCTACACCTTC. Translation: CSASSPALANYGYTF.

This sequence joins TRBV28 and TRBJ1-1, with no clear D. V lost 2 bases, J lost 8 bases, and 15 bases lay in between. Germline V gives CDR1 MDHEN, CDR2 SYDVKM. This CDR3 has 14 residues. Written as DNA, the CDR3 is TGTGCCAGCAGTTTAGTATCCCGCCGGGAAGAAGCTTTCTTT. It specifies CASSLVSRREEAFF.

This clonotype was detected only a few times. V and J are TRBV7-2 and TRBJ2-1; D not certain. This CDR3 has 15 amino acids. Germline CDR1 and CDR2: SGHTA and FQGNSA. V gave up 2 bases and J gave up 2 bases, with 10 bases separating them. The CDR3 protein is CASSLWGTPYNEQFF. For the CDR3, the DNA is TGTGCCAGCAGCTTATGGGGTACCCCCTACAATGAGCAGTTCTTC.

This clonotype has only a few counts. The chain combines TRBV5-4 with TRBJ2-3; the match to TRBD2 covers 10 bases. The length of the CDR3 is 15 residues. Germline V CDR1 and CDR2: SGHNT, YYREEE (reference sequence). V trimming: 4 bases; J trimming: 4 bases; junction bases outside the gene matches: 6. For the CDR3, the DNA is TGTGCCAGCAGCCCTAGCGGGGGCCCGGCAGATACGCAGTATTTT. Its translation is CASSPSGGPADTQYF. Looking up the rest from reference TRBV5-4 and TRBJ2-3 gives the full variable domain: ETGVTQSPTHLIKTRGQQVTLRCSSQSGHNTVSWYQQALGQGPQFIFQYYREEENGRGNFPPRFSGLQFPNYSSELNVNALELDDSALYLCASSPSGGPADTQYFGPGTRLTVL.

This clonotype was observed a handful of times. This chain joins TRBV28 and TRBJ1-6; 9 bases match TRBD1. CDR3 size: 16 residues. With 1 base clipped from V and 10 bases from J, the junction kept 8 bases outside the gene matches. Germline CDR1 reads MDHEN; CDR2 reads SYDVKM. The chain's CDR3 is CASSLFSSTGGSPLHF. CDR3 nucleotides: TGTGCCAGCAGTTTATTTTCCTCGACAGGGGGATCACCCCTCCACTTT.

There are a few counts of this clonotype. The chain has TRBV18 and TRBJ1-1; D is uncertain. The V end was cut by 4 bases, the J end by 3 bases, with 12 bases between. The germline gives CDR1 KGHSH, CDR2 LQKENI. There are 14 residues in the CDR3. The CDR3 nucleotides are TGTGCCAGCTCACGGGCCCTTCAGGACACTGAAGCTTTCTTT. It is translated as CASSRALQDTEAFF.

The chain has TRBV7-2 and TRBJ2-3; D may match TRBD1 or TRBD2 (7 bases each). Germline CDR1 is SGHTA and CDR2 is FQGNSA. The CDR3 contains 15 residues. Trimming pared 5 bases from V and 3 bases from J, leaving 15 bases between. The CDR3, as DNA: TGTGCCAGCAGCCGGCAGGGGGGGGGGACAGATACGCAGTATTTT. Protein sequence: CASSRQGGGTDTQYF.

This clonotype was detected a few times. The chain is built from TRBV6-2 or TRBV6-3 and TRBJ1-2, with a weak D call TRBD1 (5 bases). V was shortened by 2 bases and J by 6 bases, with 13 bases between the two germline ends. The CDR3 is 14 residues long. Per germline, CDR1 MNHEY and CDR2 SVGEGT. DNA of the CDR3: TGTGCCAGCAGTTACCTTTTGGAGGGGAATGGCTACACCTTC. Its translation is CASSYLLEGNGYTF.

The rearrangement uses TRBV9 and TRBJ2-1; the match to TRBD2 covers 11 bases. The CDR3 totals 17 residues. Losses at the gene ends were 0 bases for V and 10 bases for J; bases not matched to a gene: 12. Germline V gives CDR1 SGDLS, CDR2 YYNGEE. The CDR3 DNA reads TGTGCCAGCAGCGTAGGTGGTAGCGGGGGGGCCCTTGAGGAGCAGTTCTTC. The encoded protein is CASSVGGSGGALEEQFF.

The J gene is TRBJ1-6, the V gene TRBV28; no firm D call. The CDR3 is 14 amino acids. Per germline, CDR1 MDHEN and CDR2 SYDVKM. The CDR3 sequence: CAGGDSSYNSPLHF. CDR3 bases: TGTGCGGGTGGGGATAGCTCCTATAATTCACCCCTCCACTTT. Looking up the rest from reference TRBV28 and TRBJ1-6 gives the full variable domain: DVKVTQSSRYLVKRTGEKVFLECVQDMDHENMFWYRQDPGLGLRLIYFSYDVKMKEKGDIPEGYSVSREKKERFSLILESASTNQTSMYLCAGGDSSYNSPLHFGNGTRLTVT.

CDR3 in amino acids: CASSQDLGWHTIYF. The CDR3 DNA reads TGCGCCAGCAGCCAAGATCTAGGGTGGCACACCATATATTTT. The rearrangement uses TRBV4-3 and TRBJ1-3; unclear D gene. CDR1 and CDR2 from the germline V gene are LGHNA and YSLEER. Trimming cost V 0 bases and J 8 bases, with 11 bases left between them. The CDR3 spans 14 residues.

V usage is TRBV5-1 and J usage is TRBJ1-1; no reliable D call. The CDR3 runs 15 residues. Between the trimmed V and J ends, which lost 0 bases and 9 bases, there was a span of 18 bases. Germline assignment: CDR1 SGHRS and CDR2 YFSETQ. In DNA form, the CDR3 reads TGCGCCAGCAGCTTGGAGGCAGGATTTCCCCACCAAGCTTTCTTT. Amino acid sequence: CASSLEAGFPHQAFF.

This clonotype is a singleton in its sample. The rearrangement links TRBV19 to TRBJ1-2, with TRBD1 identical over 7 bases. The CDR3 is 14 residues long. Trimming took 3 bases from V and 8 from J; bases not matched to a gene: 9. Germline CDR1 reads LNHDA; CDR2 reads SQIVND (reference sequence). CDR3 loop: CASSIRDSLRGYTF. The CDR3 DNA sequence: TGTGCCAGTAGTATCAGGGACAGCCTGAGAGGCTACACCTTC.

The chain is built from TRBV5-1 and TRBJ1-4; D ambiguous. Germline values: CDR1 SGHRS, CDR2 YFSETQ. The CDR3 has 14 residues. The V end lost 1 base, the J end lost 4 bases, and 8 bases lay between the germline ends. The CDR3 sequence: CASSLRAYNEKLFF. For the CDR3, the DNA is TGCGCCAGCAGCTTGAGGGCCTATAATGAAAAACTGTTTTTT.

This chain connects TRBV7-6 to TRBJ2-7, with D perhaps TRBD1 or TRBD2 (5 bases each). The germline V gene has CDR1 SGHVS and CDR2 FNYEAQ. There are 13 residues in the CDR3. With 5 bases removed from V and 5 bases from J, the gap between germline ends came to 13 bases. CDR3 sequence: CASSRSGANEQYF. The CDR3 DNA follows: TGTGCCAGCAGCAGATCCGGGGCTAACGAGCAGTACTTC.

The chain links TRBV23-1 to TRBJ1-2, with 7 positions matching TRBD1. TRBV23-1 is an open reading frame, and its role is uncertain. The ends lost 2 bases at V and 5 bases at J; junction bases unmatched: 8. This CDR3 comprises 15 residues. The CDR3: CASSQPDRVGYGYTF. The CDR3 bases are TGCGCCAGCAGTCAACCCGACAGGGTTGGGTATGGCTACACCTTC.

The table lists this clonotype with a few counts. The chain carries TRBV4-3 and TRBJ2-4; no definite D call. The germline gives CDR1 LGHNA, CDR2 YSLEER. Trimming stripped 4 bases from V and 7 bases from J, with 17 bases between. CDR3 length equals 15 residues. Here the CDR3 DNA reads TGCGCCAGCAGCCTTCTATACGGGCAGGCGAACATTCAGTACTTC. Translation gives CASSLLYGQANIQYF.

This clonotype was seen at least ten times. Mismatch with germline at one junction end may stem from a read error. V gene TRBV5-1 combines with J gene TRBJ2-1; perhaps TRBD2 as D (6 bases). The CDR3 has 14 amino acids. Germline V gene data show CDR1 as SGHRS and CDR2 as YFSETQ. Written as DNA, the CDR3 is TGTGCCAGCAGTTTAGGCGGGGCCTATAATGAGCAGTTCTTC. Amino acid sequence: CASSLGGAYNEQFF. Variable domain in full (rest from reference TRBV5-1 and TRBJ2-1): KAGVTQTPRYLIKTRGQQVTLSCSPISGHRSVSWYQQTPGQGLQFLFEYFSETQRNKGNFPGRFSGRQFSNSRSEMNVSTLELGDSALYLCASSLGGAYNEQFFGPGTRLTVL.